One and the same sample provided the 25 T cell receptor beta chains below, sequenced in a study of T-cell memory formation after mild COVID-19. TCRdb reprocessed the 5' RACE reads with MiXCR, giving one entry per CDR3 protein. Of fewer than 350,000 distinct CDR3 sequences in the sample, 15% to 20% are singletons; the top ten hold 20% to 25%. Sequencing was carried out using PBMCs or a T cell subset sorted from them (not recorded which). Every receptor here comes from a man between 18 and 35 years old who had mild COVID-19 (a few samples of this study predate the infection). Cell type and time point are not known.

This clonotype was seen only a few times. V gene TRBV20-1 combines with J gene TRBJ2-1; 11 bases agree with TRBD2. Germline CDR1 and CDR2: DFQATT and SNEGSKA (reference sequence). CDR3 size: 15 residues. Trimming at V came to 2 bases and at J to 7 bases, leaving 7 bases not matched to a gene. The DNA for the CDR3 is TGCAGTGCTAGAAATAGCGGGGGGGACCTTAATGAGCAGTTCTTC. Protein: CSARNSGGDLNEQFF.

The chain carries TRBV7-8 and TRBJ1-2; D is possibly TRBD1 (5 bases). The CDR3 has 15 amino acids. Trimming shortened V by 2 bases and J by 3 bases, and 13 bases separated the two germline ends. The germline V gene encodes CDR1 SGHVS and CDR2 FQNEAQ. The CDR3 sequence is CASSLRVGTDYGYTF. DNA for the CDR3: TGTGCCAGCAGCTTAAGAGTCGGGACGGACTATGGCTACACCTTC.

The gene calls are TRBV7-2 and TRBJ2-3; tentative D call: TRBD1 (5 bases). Between the trimmed V and J ends, which lost 1 base and 4 bases, there was a span of 9 bases. This CDR3 comprises 14 residues. CDR1 and CDR2 from the germline V gene are SGHTA and FQGNSA. CDR3: CASSLGAGSDTQYF. The CDR3 DNA reads TGTGCCAGCAGCTTAGGGGCAGGGTCAGATACGCAGTATTTT.

This clonotype was detected only a few times. The chain uses TRBV2 and TRBJ2-2, with D possibly TRBD2 on 5 matching bases. V dropped 2 bases and J dropped 5 bases, with 9 bases sitting between them. Germline V CDR1 and CDR2: SNHLY, FYNNEI. The CDR3 extends over 14 amino acids. For the CDR3, the DNA is TGTGCCAGCAGTGAATTCCGGGGTACCGGGGAGCTGTTTTTT. This codes for CASSEFRGTGELFF.

V is TRBV5-5 and J is TRBJ2-1; 8 bases line up with TRBD2. After removal of 6 bases from V and 8 bases from J, the junction contained 7 bases not matched to a gene. Germline CDR1 SGHKS, CDR2 YYEKEE (reference sequence). The CDR3 loop spans 13 amino acids. The CDR3 spells CASTGGGFDEQFF. As DNA, the CDR3 is TGTGCCAGCACGGGCGGGGGGTTCGATGAGCAGTTCTTC.

This clonotype was recorded many times. This sequence joins TRBV4-2 and TRBJ2-1; D may be TRBD2 (6 bases). The germline V and J ends were trimmed by 4 bases and 1 base, with 14 bases remaining between them. Germline loops: CDR1 LGHNA, CDR2 YNFKEQ. The CDR3 is 16 amino acids. The CDR3 sequence is CASSRRGGSSYNEQFF. The DNA for the CDR3 is TGTGCCAGCAGCCGCCGAGGAGGGTCGTCCTACAATGAGCAGTTCTTC.

This clonotype was observed many times. The chain couples TRBV5-1 to TRBJ2-1, with 8 positions matching TRBD2. V lost 3 bases, J lost 0 bases, and 8 bases stayed unmatched. Germline CDR1 SGHRS, CDR2 YFSETQ. CDR3 length: 17 residues. The CDR3 DNA is TGCGCCAGCAGCTGGGGGTTAGCGGGGAGCTCCTACAATGAGCAGTTCTTC. Translated, it gives CASSWGLAGSSYNEQFF.

J is TRBJ2-5 and V is TRBV20-1; 7 bases agree with TRBD2. V shed 3 bases and J 1 base; nucleotides not matched to a gene: 5. Germline V gene lookup returns CDR1 DFQATT and CDR2 SNEGSKA (reference sequence). This CDR3 has 14 amino acids. The CDR3 protein is CSARGGSIQETQYF. The CDR3 coding sequence is TGCAGTGCTAGGGGCGGGAGCATCCAAGAGACCCAGTACTTC.

This clonotype was seen a few times. The CDR3 here is CASSLPGGDYGYTF. DNA for the CDR3: TGCGCCAGCAGCCTCCCGGGGGGGGACTATGGCTACACCTTC. The V call is TRBV5-1, the J call TRBJ1-2, with D maybe TRBD1 (5 bases). The CDR3 sequence is 14 residues long. Trimming shortened V by 4 bases and J by 3 bases, and 13 bases separated the two germline ends. CDR1 is SGHRS, CDR2 YFSETQ, per germline.

This clonotype showed up many times. This chain joins TRBV5-1 and TRBJ1-2; the match to TRBD1 covers 7 bases. Trimming at V came to 1 base and at J to 9 bases, leaving 9 bases not matched to a gene. The CDR3 extends over 14 amino acids. Germline CDR1 SGHRS, CDR2 YFSETQ. The DNA of the CDR3 is TGCGCCAGCAGCTTGACCACAGGGGACCAACGCTACACCTTC. Protein: CASSLTTGDQRYTF.

This chain links TRBV12-3 or TRBV12-4 with TRBJ2-3; 8 nucleotides match TRBD1. The V gene end was trimmed by 6 bases and the J gene end by 0 bases; junction bases not matched to a gene: 5. The CDR3 is made up of 15 amino acids. The chain's CDR3 is CASSGDRSSTDTQYF. CDR3 in DNA: TGTGCCAGCAGCGGGGACAGGAGTAGCACAGATACGCAGTATTTT.

This clonotype was seen repeatedly, ten times or more. The chain is built from TRBV7-9 and TRBJ1-1; the D gene is possibly TRBD1 (5 bases). The V gene lost 3 bases and the J gene lost 4 bases, with 9 bases spanning the gap. The CDR3 covers 13 residues. Germline V gene data show CDR1 as SEHNR and CDR2 as FQNEAQ (reference sequence). The CDR3 is CASSLGVGTEAFF. The DNA of the CDR3 is TGTGCCAGCAGCTTGGGGGTTGGCACTGAAGCTTTCTTT.

The V gene is TRBV20-1, the J gene TRBJ2-7; D assignment may be TRBD1 or TRBD2 (6 bases each). The CDR3 is 12 amino acids. Germline-derived CDR1 and CDR2 are DFQATT and SNEGSKA (reference sequence). The V end was cut by 3 bases, the J end by 5 bases, with 11 bases between. The CDR3 loop is CSARGGRDEQYV. In DNA form, the CDR3 reads TGCAGTGCTAGGGGGGGCAGGGACGAGCAGTACGTC.

In this sample, this clonotype turned up a few times. The chain joins TRBV2 to TRBJ2-2, with 8 nucleotides matching TRBD2. Germline trimming cut 6 bases from V and 1 base from J; bases unmatched to any gene: 4. The CDR3 is 15 residues long. Germline V gene sequence: CDR1 SNHLY, CDR2 FYNNEI. The DNA for the CDR3 is TGTGCCAGCAGAGCGGGGGCTGTGAACACCGGGGAGCTGTTTTTT. Its translation is CASRAGAVNTGELFF.

This chain uses TRBV6-2 or TRBV6-3 with TRBJ1-5; perhaps TRBD1 as D (6 bases). CDR1 and CDR2 from the germline V gene are MNHEY and SVGEGT. Trimming cost V 2 bases and J 4 bases, with 18 bases left between them. This CDR3 has 17 amino acids. The CDR3, as DNA: TGTGCCAGCAGTTACACCAGGGCCCGAGGGGGGAATCAGCCCCAGCATTTT. Residues: CASSYTRARGGNQPQHF.

In this sample, this clonotype turned up many times. The chain links TRBV7-9 to TRBJ1-1; D is perhaps TRBD1 (6 bases). Looked up from germline, CDR1 is SEHNR and CDR2 is FQNEAQ (reference sequence). The CDR3 extends over 15 amino acids. V shed 4 bases and J shed 5 bases, with 17 bases lying between them. CDR3 DNA: TGTGCCAGCAGCTCTCGGGGGGGCCGGTGGACTGAAGCTTTCTTT. Its translation: CASSSRGGRWTEAFF.

This clonotype has a handful of counts. This chain connects TRBV3-1 to TRBJ2-3, with D perhaps given as TRBD1 or TRBD2 (5 bases each). The V end lost 4 bases, the J end lost 7 bases, and 15 bases lay between the germline ends. CDR3 length: 14 residues. CDR1 LGHDT and CDR2 YNNKEL come from the germline V gene (reference sequence). The CDR3 nucleotides are TGTGCCAGCAGCCGCGAGTCGGGGCGGAATACGCAGTATTTT. Translated, it gives CASSRESGRNTQYF.

The chain couples TRBV11-2 to TRBJ2-7, with no clear D. With 0 bases removed from V and 2 bases from J, the gap between germline ends came to 8 bases. The CDR3 runs to 14 residues. Germline V lookup: CDR1 SGHAT, CDR2 FQNNGV. In nucleotides, the CDR3 is TGTGCCAGCAGCTTAGACTCAGCGACCTACGAGCAGTACTTC. Encoded protein: CASSLDSATYEQYF.

In this sample, this clonotype turned up a few times. The V gene is TRBV7-2, the J gene TRBJ2-1; D not resolved. CDR1 and CDR2 from the germline V gene are SGHTA and FQGNSA. This CDR3 has 16 amino acids. The V and J ends lost 5 bases and 5 bases respectively, with 19 bases between them. CDR3 bases: TGTGCCAGCAGCCCAGCCCCCCGCGGTACCCACAATGAGCAGTTCTTC. Translating gives CASSPAPRGTHNEQFF.

This clonotype was counted only a few times. CDR3 coding DNA: TGTGCCAGCAGAATTATGACAGAGCAGCCTTTCTTT. This translates into CASRIMTEQPFF. The chain couples TRBV28 to TRBJ1-1; possibly TRBD1 for D (5 bases). The V end was cut by 6 bases, the J end by 12 bases, with 17 bases between. CDR3 size: 12 residues. Germline CDR1 is MDHEN and CDR2 is SYDVKM.

This clonotype was recorded a few times. V usage is TRBV27 and J usage is TRBJ1-2, with D possibly being TRBD1 (5 bases). The CDR3 spans 12 residues. V gave up 5 bases and J gave up 8 bases, with 12 bases separating them. Germline values: CDR1 MNHEY, CDR2 SMNVEV (reference sequence). The DNA of the CDR3 is TGTGCCAGCAGTGGCAACAGGAAGGGCTACACCTTC. It yields the protein CASSGNRKGYTF.

This clonotype showed up many times. The rearrangement uses TRBV5-6 and TRBJ1-4, with 10 bases that match TRBD1. The V segment lost 3 bases and the J segment 3 bases; nucleotides outside the gene matches: 20. Germline V gene sequence: CDR1 SGHDT, CDR2 YYEEEE. The CDR3 spans 21 residues. The CDR3 loop reads CASSSTGTGVEWRMANEKLFF. CDR3 DNA sequence: TGTGCCAGCAGCTCTACCGGGACAGGGGTAGAATGGCGGATGGCTAATGAAAAACTGTTTTTT.

V is TRBV19 and J is TRBJ2-3; 9 bases map to TRBD2. This CDR3 has 17 amino acids. Germline CDR1 LNHDA, CDR2 SQIVND (reference sequence). Trimming at V came to 8 bases and at J to 0 bases, leaving 12 bases not matched to a gene. CDR3 in DNA: TGTGCCAGTGGTCCGGGACTAGCAGATCCTAGCACAGATACGCAGTATTTT. It translates to CASGPGLADPSTDTQYF.

The chain carries TRBV6-1 and TRBJ1-6; no clear D gene. The CDR3 has 13 amino acids. Trimming pared 6 bases from V and 8 bases from J, leaving 11 bases between. The germline gives CDR1 MNHNS, CDR2 SASEGT. CDR3 sequence reads: CASSARVDSPLHF. CDR3 DNA: TGTGCCAGCAGCGCCCGGGTGGATTCACCCCTCCACTTT.

The chain is built from TRBV4-3 and TRBJ1-2; a weak D match, TRBD1 (5 bases). The CDR3 loop spans 15 amino acids. Germline CDR1 and CDR2: LGHNA and YSLEER. Trimming removed 3 bases from V and 4 bases from J, with 15 bases in between. CDR3 amino acids: CASSHSPRQIYGYTF. In DNA form, the CDR3 reads TGCGCCAGCAGCCACTCCCCGAGACAGATCTATGGCTACACCTTC.